What follows are 24 T cell receptor beta chains derived from one specimen sequenced in a study of blood T cell repertoires in COVID-19. This table comes from immunoSEQ multiplex PCR, and its TCRdb copy is limited to in-frame clones, with some not included. The sample shows 220,000 or so clones, around 91% of them seen only once. Sequenced sample: PBMCs or T cells enriched from blood (not recorded which). The receptor set was obtained from a man aged 25-40 years who had been exposed to COVID-19.

This chain uses TRBV2 with TRBJ1-5, with a weak D call TRBD1 (6 bases). Germline lookup yields CDR1 SNHLY and CDR2 FYNNEI. The CDR3 length is 15 residues. Trimming removed 7 bases at V and 1 base at J, with 14 bases between. The CDR3 bases are TGTGCCAGCAATACACAGGGTGGAAGCAATCAGCCCCAGCATTTT. The encoded protein is CASNTQGGSNQPQHF.

This clone was detected once. The genes are TRBV2 and TRBJ2-3, with 9 positions matching TRBD2. The V and J ends lost 6 bases and 2 bases, in that order; junction bases with no gene match: 6. The germline V gene encodes CDR1 SNHLY and CDR2 FYNNEI. The CDR3 runs to 15 residues. The DNA of the CDR3 is TGTGCCAGCAGGAGACTAGCGGACCACACAGATACGCAGTATTTT. It is translated as CASRRLADHTDTQYF.

This rearrangement joins TRBV4-1 to TRBJ1-1; 7 bases are shared with TRBD1. CDR3 length: 15 amino acids. Germline values: CDR1 MGHRA, CDR2 YSYEKL. Trimming took 3 bases from V and 1 from J; bases not matched to a gene: 5. This CDR3 is CASSQGGTANTEAFF. CDR3 sequence (DNA): TGCGCCAGCAGCCAGGGCGGGACAGCGAACACTGAAGCTTTCTTT.

The CDR3 is CASSYYRAQGVWPQHF. CDR3 DNA: TGTGCCAGCAGTTACTACAGGGCGCAGGGTGTCTGGCCCCAGCATTTT. The rearrangement links TRBV6-5 to TRBJ1-5; a possible D gene is TRBD1 (6 bases). There are 16 residues in the CDR3. Trimming shortened V by 1 base and J by 9 bases, and 19 bases separated the two germline ends. In germline, CDR1 is MNHEY, CDR2 SVGAGI.

The rearrangement links TRBV6-6 to TRBJ2-3; TRBD2 agrees at 14 bases. The CDR3 is 15 residues long. Trimming took 4 bases from V and 8 from J; bases not matched to a gene: 5. Germline-derived CDR1 and CDR2 are MNHNY and SVGAGI (reference sequence). The CDR3 DNA follows: TGTGCCAGCAGTTCAGGGACTAGCGGGGGAGGTACGCAGTATTTT. It yields the protein CASSSGTSGGGTQYF.

The chain has TRBV7-9 and TRBJ2-5; a possible D gene is TRBD2 (5 bases). The V gene's germline CDR1 is SEHNR and CDR2 FQNEAQ (reference sequence). The CDR3 is made up of 11 amino acids. Trimming shortened V by 11 bases and J by 9 bases, and 16 bases separated the two germline ends. DNA for the CDR3: TGTGCCTGCGGACTGGCTGGGGCCCAGTACTTC. Residues: CACGLAGAQYF.

CDR3 nucleotide sequence: TGTGCCAGCGGGCCTACGAGGACTACCTCACCCCTCCACTTT. Protein: CASGPTRTTSPLHF. The chain combines TRBV11-2 with TRBJ1-6; D is undetermined. CDR1 is SGHAT, CDR2 FQNNGV, per germline. V shed 8 bases and J shed 10 bases, with 18 bases lying between them. The CDR3 runs to 14 residues.

The V call is TRBV6-2 or TRBV6-3, the J call TRBJ2-3, with D possibly TRBD2 on 5 matching bases. V dropped 2 bases and J dropped 4 bases, with 13 bases sitting between them. The germline gives CDR1 MNHEY, CDR2 SVGEGT. The CDR3 consists of 15 residues. The CDR3 region has the DNA TGTGCCAGCAGTTACGGGCCCCGGCGGGCAGATACGCAGTATTTT. It specifies CASSYGPRRADTQYF.

This clone was counted between two and nine times. The chain has TRBV13 and TRBJ1-2; D is possibly TRBD1 (5 bases). The germline gives CDR1 PRHDT, CDR2 FYEKMQ (reference sequence). Trimming cost V 8 bases and J 3 bases, with 13 bases left between them. The CDR3 extends over 13 amino acids. CDR3 in DNA: TGTGCCAGCGAACGCAGGGCTGACTATGGCTACACCTTC. Its protein is CASERRADYGYTF.

The chain is built from TRBV12-5 and TRBJ2-1; possible D gene TRBD1, 6 bases. The V end lost 5 bases, the J end lost 6 bases, and 23 bases lay between the germline ends. This CDR3 region has 17 residues. Germline-derived CDR1 and CDR2 are LGHNT and FRNRAP. The CDR3 nucleotides read TGTGCTAGTGGTCAACTAAATCAGGGGCTTTTGTCCAATGAGCAGTTCTTC. Protein: CASGQLNQGLLSNEQFF.

The genes are TRBV7-2 and TRBJ2-1; D may be TRBD2 (5 bases). The CDR3 runs 14 residues. From germline, CDR1 is SGHTA and CDR2 FQGNSA. Trimming shortened V by 1 base and J by 7 bases, and 11 bases separated the two germline ends. The CDR3 coding sequence is TGTGCCAGCAGCTTAGATGGGCGGACTAATGAGCAGTTCTTC. As protein: CASSLDGRTNEQFF.

The V gene is TRBV6-5, the J gene TRBJ2-7, with a tentative D call TRBD1 (6 bases). This CDR3 has 14 residues. V dropped 6 bases and J dropped 4 bases, with 16 bases sitting between them. Germline V gene sequence: CDR1 MNHEY, CDR2 SVGAGI. CDR3 protein: CASRHGGRGYEQYF. DNA of the CDR3: TGTGCCAGCAGGCACGGAGGAAGGGGGTACGAGCAGTACTTC.

This chain connects TRBV18 to TRBJ1-4; perhaps TRBD1 as D (6 bases). Between the trimmed V and J ends, which lost 4 bases and 3 bases, there was a span of 12 bases. Looked up from germline, CDR1 is KGHSH and CDR2 is LQKENI. This CDR3 contains 15 residues. CDR3 sequence reads: CASSQDSNANEKLFF. In nucleotides, the CDR3 is TGTGCCAGCTCACAGGACAGTAACGCTAATGAAAAACTGTTTTTT.

The V and J genes are TRBV18 and TRBJ1-5; 7 nucleotides line up with TRBD1. Germline CDR1 is KGHSH and CDR2 is LQKENI. After removal of 6 bases from V and 4 bases from J, the junction contained 12 bases not matched to a gene. The length of the CDR3 is 16 residues. The CDR3 here is CASSDRLGWGNQPQHF. The DNA for the CDR3 is TGTGCCAGCTCGGACAGGTTGGGGTGGGGAAATCAGCCCCAGCATTTT.

V is TRBV6-1 and J is TRBJ2-5; 12 bases match TRBD2. This CDR3 is built from 16 residues. Germline CDR1 is MNHNS and CDR2 is SASEGT. Unmatched junction bases numbered 5, after V lost 2 bases and J lost 4 bases. The CDR3 is CASSEPRTSGAETQYF. CDR3 DNA: TGTGCCAGCAGTGAACCCCGGACTAGCGGGGCAGAGACCCAGTACTTC.

The V and J genes are TRBV19 and TRBJ2-2; 8 bases are shared with TRBD1. Germline V gene lookup returns CDR1 LNHDA and CDR2 SQIVND (reference sequence). V lost 7 bases and J lost 2; bases outside the gene matches: 9. The CDR3 sequence is 16 residues long. DNA of the CDR3: TGTGCCAGTATGATCCGGGACAGGTTTAACACCGGGGAGCTGTTTTTT. It translates to CASMIRDRFNTGELFF. Filled out from reference TRBV19 and TRBJ2-2, the complete variable domain reads DGGITQSPKYLFRKEGQNVTLSCEQNLNHDAMYWYRQDPGQGLRLIYYSQIVNDFQKGDIAEGYSVSREKKESFPLTVTSAQKNPTAFYLCASMIRDRFNTGELFFGEGSRLTVL.

This clone was seen just once. The genes are TRBV18 and TRBJ1-2; TRBD1 matches 7 bases. This CDR3 is 13 amino acids long. Looked up from germline, CDR1 is KGHSH and CDR2 is LQKENI. V lost 3 bases, J lost 6 bases, and 4 bases stayed unmatched. The CDR3 loop reads CASSPQGVHGYTF. The DNA of the CDR3 is TGTGCCAGCTCACCCCAGGGGGTCCATGGCTACACCTTC.

As DNA, the CDR3 is TGCGCCAGCAGCTTCACCTGGACTGATGGCTACACCTTC. Amino acid sequence: CASSFTWTDGYTF. V gene TRBV5-1 combines with J gene TRBJ1-2, with D uncertain. The CDR3 is 13 residues long. Looked up from germline, CDR1 is SGHRS and CDR2 is YFSETQ. V gave up 2 bases and J gave up 6 bases, with 11 bases separating them.

The chain carries TRBV3-1 (or the pseudogene TRBV3-2) and TRBJ1-1; TRBD1 is a possible D gene (5 bases). CDR1 and CDR2 (germline): LGHDT, YNNKEL (reference sequence). CDR3 length: 14 amino acids. Deletions cut 0 bases from V and 10 bases from J, with 15 bases between. The DNA for the CDR3 is TGTGCCAGCAGCCAAGATTCAAGGGGTGGTCGAGCTTTCTTT. It specifies CASSQDSRGGRAFF.

The chain links TRBV5-5 to TRBJ1-2, with D perhaps TRBD1 (6 bases). Germline CDR1 and CDR2: SGHKS and YYEKEE (reference sequence). The CDR3 is 14 residues long. Trimming removed 0 bases at V and 7 bases at J, with 13 bases between. The CDR3 reads CASSLGQGLGGYTF. CDR3 DNA sequence: TGTGCCAGCAGCTTGGGGCAGGGGCTGGGTGGCTACACCTTC.

The chain recombines TRBV5-1 with TRBJ2-3; D unclear. The germline gives CDR1 SGHRS, CDR2 YFSETQ. This CDR3 is 12 amino acids long. Trimming pared 3 bases from V and 10 bases from J, leaving 12 bases between. CDR3 DNA sequence: TGCGCCAGCAGCTCCTCTATCGGAGCGCAGTATTTT. It specifies CASSSSIGAQYF.

The chain joins TRBV5-1 to TRBJ1-1, with 9 bases lining up with TRBD1. V dropped 4 bases and J dropped 4; count of bases not matched to a gene: 8. Germline V lookup: CDR1 SGHRS, CDR2 YFSETQ. CDR3 length equals 15 residues. The CDR3 DNA reads TGCGCCAGCAGCACCGGGACAGGGTTTACCACTGAAGCTTTCTTT. This translates into CASSTGTGFTTEAFF. The full variable domain, rest sourced from reference TRBV5-1 and TRBJ1-1, is KAGVTQTPRYLIKTRGQQVTLSCSPISGHRSVSWYQQTPGQGLQFLFEYFSETQRNKGNFPGRFSGRQFSNSRSEMNVSTLELGDSALYLCASSTGTGFTTEAFFGQGTRLTVV.

The rearrangement links TRBV6-5 to TRBJ2-3; tentatively, D is TRBD1 (6 bases). Trimming stripped 5 bases from V and 5 bases from J, with 17 bases between. The CDR3 totals 15 residues. Germline V gene sequence: CDR1 MNHEY, CDR2 SVGAGI. CDR3 coding DNA: TGTGCCAGCAGTAAGGGACAACATCGGGAAGATACGCAGTATTTT. It encodes CASSKGQHREDTQYF.

This rearrangement joins TRBV4-1 to TRBJ1-4, with 8 bases aligning to TRBD1. The CDR3 loop spans 19 amino acids. Germline V gives CDR1 MGHRA, CDR2 YSYEKL. The V and J ends lost 2 bases and 2 bases, in that order; junction bases with no gene match: 13. CDR3 protein: CASSQIRGQGWSTNEKLFF. The CDR3 region has the DNA TGCGCCAGCAGCCAAATTCGAGGACAGGGTTGGAGTACTAATGAAAAACTGTTTTTT.